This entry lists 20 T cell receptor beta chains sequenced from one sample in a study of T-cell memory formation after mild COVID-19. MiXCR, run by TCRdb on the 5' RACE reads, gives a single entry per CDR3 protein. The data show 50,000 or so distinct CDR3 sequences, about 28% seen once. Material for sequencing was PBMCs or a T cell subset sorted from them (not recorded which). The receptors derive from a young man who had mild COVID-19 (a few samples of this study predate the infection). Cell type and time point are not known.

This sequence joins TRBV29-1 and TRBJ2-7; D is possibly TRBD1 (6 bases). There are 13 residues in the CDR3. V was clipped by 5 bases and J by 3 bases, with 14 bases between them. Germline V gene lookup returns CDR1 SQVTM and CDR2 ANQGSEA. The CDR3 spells CSVRSGHHYEQYF. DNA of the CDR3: TGCAGCGTTCGATCGGGACACCACTACGAGCAGTACTTC.

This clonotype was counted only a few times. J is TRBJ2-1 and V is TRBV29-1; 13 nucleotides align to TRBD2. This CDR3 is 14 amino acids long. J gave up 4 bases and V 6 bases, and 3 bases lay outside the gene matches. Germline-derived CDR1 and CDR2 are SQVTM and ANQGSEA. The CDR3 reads CSVEGLAGYNEQFF. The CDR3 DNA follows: TGCAGCGTGGAGGGACTAGCGGGGTACAATGAGCAGTTCTTC.

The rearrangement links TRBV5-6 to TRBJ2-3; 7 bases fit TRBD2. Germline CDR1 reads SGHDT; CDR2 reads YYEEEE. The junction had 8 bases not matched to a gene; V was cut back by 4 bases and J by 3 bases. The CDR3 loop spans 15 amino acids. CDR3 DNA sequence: TGTGCCAGCAGCCAATCCGGGACTATTACAGATACGCAGTATTTT. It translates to CASSQSGTITDTQYF.

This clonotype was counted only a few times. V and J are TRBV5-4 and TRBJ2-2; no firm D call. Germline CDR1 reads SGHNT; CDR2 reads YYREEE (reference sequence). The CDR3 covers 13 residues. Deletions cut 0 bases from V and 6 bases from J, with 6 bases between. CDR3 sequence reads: CASSLGIAGELFF. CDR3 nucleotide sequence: TGTGCCAGCAGCTTGGGTATAGCCGGGGAGCTGTTTTTT.

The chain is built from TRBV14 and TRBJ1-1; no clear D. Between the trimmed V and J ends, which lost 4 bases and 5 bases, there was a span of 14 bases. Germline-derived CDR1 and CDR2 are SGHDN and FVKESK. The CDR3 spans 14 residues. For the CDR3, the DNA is TGTGCCAGCAGCCCCAGGTCCTCACGGACTGAAGCTTTCTTT. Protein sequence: CASSPRSSRTEAFF.

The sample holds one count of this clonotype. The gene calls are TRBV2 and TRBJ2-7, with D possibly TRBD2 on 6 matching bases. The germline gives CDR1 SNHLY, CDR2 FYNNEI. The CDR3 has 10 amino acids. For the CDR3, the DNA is TGTGCGAGTGGAGGGTACGAGCAGTACGTC. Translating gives CASGGYEQYV.

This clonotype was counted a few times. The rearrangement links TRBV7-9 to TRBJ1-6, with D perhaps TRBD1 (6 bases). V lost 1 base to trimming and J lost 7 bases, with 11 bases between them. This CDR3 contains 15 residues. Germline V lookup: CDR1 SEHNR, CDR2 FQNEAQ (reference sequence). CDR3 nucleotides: TGTGCCAGCAGCTTAGACGAAACAGGGAATTCACCCCTCCACTTT. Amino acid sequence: CASSLDETGNSPLHF.

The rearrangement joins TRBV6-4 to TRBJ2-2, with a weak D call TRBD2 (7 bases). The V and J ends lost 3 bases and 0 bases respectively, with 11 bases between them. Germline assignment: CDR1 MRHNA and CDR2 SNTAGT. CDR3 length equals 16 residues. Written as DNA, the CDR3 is TGTGCCAGCAGTGAGGGGGGGGCTACGAACACCGGGGAGCTGTTTTTT. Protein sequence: CASSEGGATNTGELFF.

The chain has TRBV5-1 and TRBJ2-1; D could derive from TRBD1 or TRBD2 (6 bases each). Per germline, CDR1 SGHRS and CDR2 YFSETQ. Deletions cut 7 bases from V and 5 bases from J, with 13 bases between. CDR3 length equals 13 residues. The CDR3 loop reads CASWVRGHNEQFF. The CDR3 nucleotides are TGCGCCAGCTGGGTCCGGGGGCACAATGAGCAGTTCTTC. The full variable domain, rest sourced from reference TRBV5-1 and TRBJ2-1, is KAGVTQTPRYLIKTRGQQVTLSCSPISGHRSVSWYQQTPGQGLQFLFEYFSETQRNKGNFPGRFSGRQFSNSRSEMNVSTLELGDSALYLCASWVRGHNEQFFGPGTRLTVL.

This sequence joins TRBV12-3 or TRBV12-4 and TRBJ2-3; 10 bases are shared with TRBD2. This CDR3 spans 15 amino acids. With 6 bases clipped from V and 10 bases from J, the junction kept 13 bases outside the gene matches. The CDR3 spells CASSSLAGAQVAQYF. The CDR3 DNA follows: TGTGCCAGCAGCTCTCTAGCGGGGGCCCAGGTTGCGCAGTATTTT.

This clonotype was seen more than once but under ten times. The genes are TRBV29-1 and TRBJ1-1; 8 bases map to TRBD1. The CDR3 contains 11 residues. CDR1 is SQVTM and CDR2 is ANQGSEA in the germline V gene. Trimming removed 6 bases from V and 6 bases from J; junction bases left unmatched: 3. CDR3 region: CSVQDRAEAFF. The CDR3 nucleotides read TGCAGCGTACAGGACAGGGCTGAAGCTTTCTTT.

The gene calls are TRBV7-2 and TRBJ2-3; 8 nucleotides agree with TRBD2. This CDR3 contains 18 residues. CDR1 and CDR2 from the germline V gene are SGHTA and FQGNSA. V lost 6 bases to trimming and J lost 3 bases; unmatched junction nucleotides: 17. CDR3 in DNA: TGTGCCAGCAGTGTACCCCCCGCGGGGGGTGGGTTTACAGATACGCAGTATTTT. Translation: CASSVPPAGGGFTDTQYF.

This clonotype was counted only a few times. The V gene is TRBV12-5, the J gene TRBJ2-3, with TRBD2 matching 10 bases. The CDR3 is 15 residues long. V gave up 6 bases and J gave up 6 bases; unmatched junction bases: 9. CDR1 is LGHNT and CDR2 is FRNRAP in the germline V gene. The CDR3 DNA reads TGTGCTAGTGGGTCGGAGCGGGGGGGACGGGATACGCAGTATTTT. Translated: CASGSERGGRDTQYF.

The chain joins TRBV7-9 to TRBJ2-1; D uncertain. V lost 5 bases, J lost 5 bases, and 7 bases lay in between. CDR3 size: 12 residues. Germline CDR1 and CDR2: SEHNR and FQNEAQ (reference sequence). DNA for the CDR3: TGTGCCAGCAGCCAAACAAACAATGAGCAGTTCTTC. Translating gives CASSQTNNEQFF. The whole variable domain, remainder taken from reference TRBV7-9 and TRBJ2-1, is DTGVSQNPRHKITKRGQNVTFRCDPISEHNRLYWYRQTLGQGPEFLTYFQNEAQLEKSRLLSDRFSAERPKGSFSTLEIQRTEQGDSAMYLCASSQTNNEQFFGPGTRLTVL.

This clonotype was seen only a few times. The CDR3 DNA reads as TGTGCCAGCAGCTTAGCCGCCCCCCCGACTGAAGCTTTCTTT. Its protein product is CASSLAAPPTEAFF. The J gene is TRBJ1-1, the V gene TRBV11-1, with unresolved D. CDR3 length equals 14 residues. CDR1 is SGHAT, CDR2 FQDESV, per germline (reference sequence). V lost 0 bases, J lost 5 bases, and 10 bases lay in between.

The DNA of the CDR3 is TGCAGTGCTGATAGCGGGGGGGCCGAGGGCAATGAGCAGTTCTTC. Translation gives CSADSGGAEGNEQFF. This sequence joins TRBV20-1 and TRBJ2-1; TRBD2 matches at 11 bases. J lost 6 bases, V lost 5 bases, and 9 bases had no gene match. The CDR3 runs to 15 residues. Germline V CDR1 and CDR2: DFQATT, SNEGSKA (reference sequence).

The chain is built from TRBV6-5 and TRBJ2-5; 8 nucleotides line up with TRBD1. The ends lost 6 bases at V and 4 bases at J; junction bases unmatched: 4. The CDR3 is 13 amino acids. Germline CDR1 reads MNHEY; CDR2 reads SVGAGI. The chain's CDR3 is CASSGDRGETQYF. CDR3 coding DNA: TGTGCCAGCAGCGGCGACAGGGGAGAGACCCAGTACTTC.

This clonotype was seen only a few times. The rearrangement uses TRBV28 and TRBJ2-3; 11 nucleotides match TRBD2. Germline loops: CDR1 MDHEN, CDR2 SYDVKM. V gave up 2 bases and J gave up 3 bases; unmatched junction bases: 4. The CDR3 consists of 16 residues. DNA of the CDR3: TGTGCCAGCAGTTTACCGTCTAGCGGGGGGACAGATACGCAGTATTTT. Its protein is CASSLPSSGGTDTQYF.

CDR3: CASSQEEGSDYGYTF. The CDR3 DNA reads TGCGCCAGCAGCCAAGAAGAGGGGTCAGACTATGGCTACACCTTC. V and J are TRBV4-3 and TRBJ1-2; D might be TRBD1 (5 bases). CDR1 and CDR2 (germline): LGHNA, YSLEER. The V and J ends lost 0 bases and 3 bases respectively, with 11 bases between them. The CDR3 is made up of 15 amino acids.

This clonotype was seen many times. CDR3 amino acids: CASSIDRGCRDSSYEQYV. The CDR3 coding sequence is TGTGCCAGTAGTATAGATCGAGGATGTCGGGACAGCTCCTACGAGCAGTACGTC. This chain connects TRBV19 to TRBJ2-7, with 7 bases lining up with TRBD1. The CDR3 extends over 18 amino acids. The J segment lost 0 bases and the V segment lost 0 bases, leaving 11 bases of the junction unmatched. Germline CDR1 reads LNHDA; CDR2 reads SQIVND (reference sequence).